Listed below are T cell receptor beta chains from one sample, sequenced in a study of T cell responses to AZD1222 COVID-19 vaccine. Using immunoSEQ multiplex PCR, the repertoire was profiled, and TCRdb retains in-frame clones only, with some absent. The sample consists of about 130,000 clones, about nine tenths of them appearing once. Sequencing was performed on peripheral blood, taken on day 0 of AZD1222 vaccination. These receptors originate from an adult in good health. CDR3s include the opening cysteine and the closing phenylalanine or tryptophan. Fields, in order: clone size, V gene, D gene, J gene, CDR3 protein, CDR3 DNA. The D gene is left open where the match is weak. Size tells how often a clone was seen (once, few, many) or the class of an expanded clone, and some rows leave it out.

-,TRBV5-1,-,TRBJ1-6,CASSLGEGPGASPLHF,TGCGCCAGCAGCCTCGGGGAGGGTCCCGGGGCTTCACCCCTCCACTTT
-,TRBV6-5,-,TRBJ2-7,CASSSRGKTYEQYF,TGTGCCAGCAGTTCCCGAGGCAAGACCTACGAGCAGTACTTC
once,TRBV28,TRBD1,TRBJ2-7,CASSSPRVSGGAGEQYF,TGTGCCAGCAGTTCTCCCCGTGTGTCAGGGGGCGCGGGGGAGCAGTACTTC
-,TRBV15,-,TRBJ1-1,CATSRDGHGGAFF,TGTGCCACCAGCAGGGACGGACACGGCGGAGCTTTCTTT
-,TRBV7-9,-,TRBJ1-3,CASSLSLGRLSGNTIYF,TGTGCCAGCAGCTTAAGTCTGGGACGGCTCTCTGGAAACACCATATATTTT
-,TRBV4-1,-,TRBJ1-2,CASSQARGGGYTF,TGCGCCAGCAGCCAAGCGCGAGGCGGTGGCTACACCTTC
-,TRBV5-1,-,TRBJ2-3,CASSLLGGPLQYF,TGCGCCAGCAGCTTGTTAGGAGGGCCGTTGCAGTATTTT
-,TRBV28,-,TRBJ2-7,CASSLGTFYEQYF,TGTGCCAGCAGTTTAGGGACTTTCTACGAGCAGTACTTC
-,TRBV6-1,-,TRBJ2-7,CASREGGTHYEQYF,TGTGCCAGCAGAGAAGGGGGGACACACTACGAGCAGTACTTC
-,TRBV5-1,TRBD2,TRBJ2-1,CASSVAGAPNNEQFF,TGCGCCAGCAGCGTAGCGGGGGCCCCGAACAATGAGCAGTTCTTC
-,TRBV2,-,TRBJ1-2,CASGEARLYGYTF,TGTGCCAGCGGGGAAGCCCGGCTCTATGGCTACACCTTC